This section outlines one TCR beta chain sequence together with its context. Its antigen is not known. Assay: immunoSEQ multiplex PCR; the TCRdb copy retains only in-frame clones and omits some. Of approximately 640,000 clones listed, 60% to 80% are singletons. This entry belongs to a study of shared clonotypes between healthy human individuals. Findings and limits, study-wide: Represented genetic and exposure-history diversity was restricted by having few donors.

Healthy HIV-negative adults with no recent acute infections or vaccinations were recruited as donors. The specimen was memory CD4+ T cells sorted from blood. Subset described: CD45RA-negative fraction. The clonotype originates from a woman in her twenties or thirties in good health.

CDR3 region: CASSILGGLKAANEKLFF. CDR3 nucleotides: TGTGCCAGTAGTATATTGGGCGGACTCAAGGCGGCTAATGAAAAACTGTTTTTT. This chain links TRBV19 with TRBJ1-4; D gene uncertain. This CDR3 contains 18 residues. Germline CDR1 LNHDA, CDR2 SQIVND (reference sequence). V gave up 2 bases and J gave up 3 bases, with 19 bases separating them.